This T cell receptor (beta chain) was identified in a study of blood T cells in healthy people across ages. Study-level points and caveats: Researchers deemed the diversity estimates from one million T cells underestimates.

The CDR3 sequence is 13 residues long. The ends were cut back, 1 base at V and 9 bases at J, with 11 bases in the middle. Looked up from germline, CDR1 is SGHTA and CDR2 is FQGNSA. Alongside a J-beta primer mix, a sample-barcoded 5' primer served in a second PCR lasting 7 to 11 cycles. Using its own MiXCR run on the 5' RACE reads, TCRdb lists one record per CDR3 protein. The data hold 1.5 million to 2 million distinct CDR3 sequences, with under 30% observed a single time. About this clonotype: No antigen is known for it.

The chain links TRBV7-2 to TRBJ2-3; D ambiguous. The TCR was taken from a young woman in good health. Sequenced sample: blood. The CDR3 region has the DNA TGTGCCAGCAGCTTAGGGCTCGGATCGACGCAGTATTTT. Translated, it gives CASSLGLGSTQYF.